The 30 T cell receptor beta chains below come from one sample, sequenced in a study of blood T cell repertoires in COVID-19 (dated by TCRdb to about 2020). Libraries were built with the immunoSEQ multiplex PCR assay. This immuneACCESS table, as held by TCRdb, lists in-frame sequences with V and J called but not all clones. Of the missing ones, under half trace to an unresolved V gene in checked studies; the others have no known cause. The sample includes about 430,000 clones, with about 88% observed a single time. The ten largest make up roughly 1.4% of the sample. The specimen sequenced was PBMCs or T cells enriched from blood (not recorded which). These receptor sequences come from a woman between 18 and 29 years old who had been exposed to COVID-19.

Only one count was recorded for this clone. The chain employs TRBV5-1 and TRBJ1-5, with 12 bases lining up with TRBD1. Looked up from germline, CDR1 is SGHRS and CDR2 is YFSETQ. The CDR3 consists of 19 residues. The V gene end was trimmed by 1 base and the J gene end by 7 bases; junction bases not matched to a gene: 15. In DNA form, the CDR3 reads TGCGCCAGCAGCTTGCCTCCCGGGACAGGGGGCCCTCTGCGGCAGCCCCAGCATTTT. Translating it yields CASSLPPGTGGPLRQPQHF.

The chain links TRBV28 to TRBJ1-5; 11 bases map to TRBD1. Germline CDR1 MDHEN, CDR2 SYDVKM. J gave up 6 bases and V 6 bases, and 4 bases lay outside the gene matches. The CDR3 has 14 residues. CDR3: CASRPDRGLQPQHF. Written as DNA, the CDR3 is TGTGCCAGCAGGCCGGACAGGGGGCTTCAGCCCCAGCATTTT. The full variable domain, rest sourced from reference TRBV28 and TRBJ1-5, is DVKVTQSSRYLVKRTGEKVFLECVQDMDHENMFWYRQDPGLGLRLIYFSYDVKMKEKGDIPEGYSVSREKKERFSLILESASTNQTSMYLCASRPDRGLQPQHFGDGTRLSIL.

The gene calls are TRBV2 and TRBJ1-1; D is perhaps TRBD1 (6 bases). Germline CDR1 and CDR2: SNHLY and FYNNEI. V was pared by 4 bases and J by 1 base, with 7 bases between. The length of the CDR3 is 13 residues. CDR3 loop: CASSVRGNTEAFF. The CDR3 bases are TGTGCCAGCAGTGTCAGGGGGAACACTGAAGCTTTCTTT.

J is TRBJ2-1 and V is TRBV24-1; 9 positions match TRBD2. This CDR3 region has 16 residues. Germline values: CDR1 KGHDR, CDR2 SFDVKD. With 4 bases clipped from V and 2 bases from J, the junction kept 5 bases outside the gene matches. The DNA of the CDR3 is TGTGCCACCAGTGACCAGCGGGAGGTCGCCTACAATGAGCAGTTCTTC. Translating it yields CATSDQREVAYNEQFF.

This clone was detected a few times. The chain is built from TRBV11-2 and TRBJ1-1; the D gene is possibly TRBD1 (5 bases). The CDR3 is made up of 14 amino acids. V lost 5 bases and J 8 bases, leaving 18 bases between the germline ends. CDR1 is SGHAT, CDR2 FQNNGV, per germline. DNA for the CDR3: TGTGCCAGCAGCCGCTCTGCAGGGCAAAACGAAGCTTTCTTT. Translating it yields CASSRSAGQNEAFF.

This chain connects TRBV30 to TRBJ1-2; D unclear. The CDR3 runs to 13 residues. Germline V gives CDR1 GTSNPN, CDR2 SVGIG (reference sequence). With 2 bases removed from V and 6 bases from J, the gap between germline ends came to 13 bases. The DNA of the CDR3 is TGTGCCTGGAGTATGGGCCCCCCCCATGGCTACACCTTC. Its translation is CAWSMGPPHGYTF.

This clone was seen just once. This rearrangement joins TRBV5-1 to TRBJ2-3; possibly TRBD2 for D (5 bases). CDR3 size: 18 residues. V lost 1 base, J lost 5 bases, and 23 bases lay in between. Per the germline V gene, CDR1 is SGHRS and CDR2 is YFSETQ. The chain's CDR3 is CASSLSGGLTLGLDTQYF. The CDR3 region has the DNA TGCGCCAGCAGCTTGTCCGGAGGACTCACCTTAGGTTTAGATACGCAGTATTTT.

The rearrangement joins TRBV27 to TRBJ1-4; the match to TRBD1 covers 11 bases. Germline values: CDR1 MNHEY, CDR2 SMNVEV (reference sequence). After removal of 3 bases from V and 1 base from J, the junction contained 7 bases not matched to a gene. The CDR3 extends over 18 amino acids. The CDR3: CASSLRTGGDGTNEKLFF. CDR3 DNA sequence: TGTGCCAGCAGTTTGAGGACAGGGGGCGATGGAACTAATGAAAAACTGTTTTTT.

V usage is TRBV7-9 and J usage is TRBJ2-2; D might be TRBD2 (6 bases). Looked up from germline, CDR1 is SEHNR and CDR2 is FQNEAQ (reference sequence). This CDR3 contains 14 residues. The V and J ends lost 5 bases and 7 bases respectively, with 14 bases between them. CDR3 amino acids: CASSPRRVGGELFF. The CDR3 DNA sequence: TGTGCCAGCAGCCCGCGGAGGGTTGGCGGGGAGCTGTTTTTT.

The rearrangement uses TRBV4-1 and TRBJ2-1, with TRBD1 identical over 9 bases. The germline V gene encodes CDR1 MGHRA and CDR2 YSYEKL. Trimming took 4 bases from V and 7 from J; bases not matched to a gene: 8. The CDR3 totals 15 residues. CDR3 region: CASSRGQGPRNEQFF. DNA of the CDR3: TGCGCCAGCAGCCGGGGACAGGGACCCCGAAATGAGCAGTTCTTC.

The V gene is TRBV5-1, the J gene TRBJ2-1, with D maybe TRBD2 (6 bases). This CDR3 spans 16 amino acids. Trimming shortened V by 6 bases and J by 5 bases, and 21 bases separated the two germline ends. The germline CDR1 and CDR2 sequences are SGHRS and YFSETQ. The CDR3 reads CASIQSGGRGNNEQFF. The DNA for the CDR3 is TGCGCCAGCATTCAATCCGGGGGTAGAGGCAACAATGAGCAGTTCTTC.

The DNA of the CDR3 is TGTGCCAGCAGTTTAACCTACCTCGGGACACCTTTTAACGAGCAGTACTTC. Translation: CASSLTYLGTPFNEQYF. V usage is TRBV13 and J usage is TRBJ2-7; weak D call: TRBD1 (6 bases). Germline CDR1 PRHDT, CDR2 FYEKMQ (reference sequence). This CDR3 comprises 17 residues. With 6 bases removed from V and 5 bases from J, the gap between germline ends came to 26 bases.

This clone turned up a few times. The chain combines TRBV7-2 with TRBJ1-3; perhaps TRBD1 as D (6 bases). The V and J ends lost 5 bases and 2 bases respectively, with 13 bases between them. This CDR3 region has 15 residues. The germline CDR1 and CDR2 sequences are SGHTA and FQGNSA. CDR3 nucleotide sequence: TGTGCCAGCAGCCAGCAGGGGATGGCTGGAAACACCATATATTTT. It is translated as CASSQQGMAGNTIYF.

V usage is TRBV28 and J usage is TRBJ1-6, with TRBD1 as a possible D gene (6 bases). With 6 bases removed from V and 8 bases from J, the gap between germline ends came to 14 bases. Germline V CDR1 and CDR2: MDHEN, SYDVKM. The CDR3 length is 14 residues. The CDR3 sequence: CASRVRDTYSPLHF. The CDR3 DNA reads as TGTGCCAGCAGGGTTCGGGACACCTATTCACCCCTCCACTTT.

The V and J genes are TRBV7-6 and TRBJ2-7, with a possible D match to TRBD2 (6 bases). CDR1 and CDR2 from the germline V gene are SGHVS and FNYEAQ. The length of the CDR3 is 15 residues. V was trimmed by 1 base and J by 3 bases, leaving 13 bases between them. The CDR3: CASSLGGGVGYEQYF. The CDR3 DNA follows: TGTGCCAGCAGCTTAGGGGGCGGGGTAGGCTACGAGCAGTACTTC.

V usage is TRBV2 and J usage is TRBJ2-1; a weak D match, TRBD2 (7 bases). CDR3 length: 13 amino acids. The V and J ends lost 8 bases and 8 bases respectively, with 16 bases between them. Germline-derived CDR1 and CDR2 are SNHLY and FYNNEI. The CDR3, as DNA: TGTGCCAGCGGCCCAGCGGGACAAGATGAGCAGTTCTTC. Its protein product is CASGPAGQDEQFF.

The chain couples TRBV6-2 or TRBV6-3 to TRBJ2-2; D call uncertain. There are 14 residues in the CDR3. Germline V lookup: CDR1 MNHEY, CDR2 SVGEGT. V lost 3 bases, J lost 8 bases, and 13 bases lay in between. The CDR3 reads CASSYGGVRGELFF. The CDR3 nucleotides read TGTGCCAGCAGTTATGGCGGTGTTAGGGGGGAGCTGTTTTTT.

V usage is TRBV5-1 and J usage is TRBJ2-3; 8 bases are shared with TRBD2. CDR1 is SGHRS and CDR2 is YFSETQ in the germline V gene. V shed 4 bases and J 0 bases; nucleotides not matched to a gene: 4. The CDR3 spans 15 residues. The CDR3 reads CASSVSGVSTDTQYF. The CDR3 DNA sequence: TGCGCCAGCAGCGTTAGCGGGGTCAGCACAGATACGCAGTATTTT.

The chain recombines TRBV6-2 or TRBV6-3 with TRBJ1-5, with 7 bases identical to TRBD1. CDR1 is MNHEY and CDR2 is SVGEGT in the germline V gene. Trimming at V came to 4 bases and at J to 1 base, leaving 13 bases not matched to a gene. The CDR3 covers 18 residues. CDR3 in amino acids: CASSSVGLGTESNQPQHF. The DNA of the CDR3 is TGTGCCAGCAGTTCGGTTGGGCTAGGGACAGAAAGCAATCAGCCCCAGCATTTT.

In this sample, this clone turned up once. The CDR3 spells CASRRTGYEQYF. The CDR3, as DNA: TGTGCCAGCAGACGGACAGGGTACGAGCAGTACTTC. V and J are TRBV28 and TRBJ2-7; 8 bases agree with TRBD1. Germline CDR1 is MDHEN and CDR2 is SYDVKM. The CDR3 sequence is 12 residues long. The junction had 2 bases not matched to a gene; V was cut back by 6 bases and J by 4 bases.

The chain carries TRBV4-3 and TRBJ2-3, with D hard to call. Trimming cost V 4 bases and J 2 bases, with 13 bases left between them. In germline, CDR1 is LGHNA, CDR2 YSLEER. This CDR3 comprises 15 residues. The CDR3 region has the DNA TGCGCCAGCAGCCTCTATCACAGCTCCACAGATACGCAGTATTTT. Translating gives CASSLYHSSTDTQYF.

The chain carries TRBV6-5 and TRBJ2-7; D is possibly TRBD1 (9 bases). The CDR3 covers 15 residues. V was trimmed by 7 bases and J by 4 bases, leaving 20 bases between them. Germline lookup yields CDR1 MNHEY and CDR2 SVGAGI. The DNA for the CDR3 is TGTGCCAGCAAGACAGGGGGTCTAGCGGGTTACGAGCAGTACTTC. This translates into CASKTGGLAGYEQYF.

The chain recombines TRBV27 with TRBJ2-1; 12 positions match TRBD2. Germline values: CDR1 MNHEY, CDR2 SMNVEV (reference sequence). Trimming took 4 bases from V and 6 from J; bases not matched to a gene: 13. This CDR3 region has 18 residues. CDR3 coding DNA: TGTGCCAGCAGTTCGGTGGGACTAGCGGGTATTCTCGCCAATGAGCAGTTCTTC. Its translation is CASSSVGLAGILANEQFF.

V usage is TRBV7-2 and J usage is TRBJ2-7; a weak D match, TRBD2 (5 bases). The germline CDR1 and CDR2 sequences are SGHTA and FQGNSA. Deletions cut 4 bases from V and 1 base from J, with 11 bases between. The CDR3 loop spans 14 amino acids. CDR3 protein: CASSSEGSSYEQYF. The CDR3, as DNA: TGTGCCAGCAGCTCAGAGGGTTCGTCCTACGAGCAGTACTTC.

This clone occurred once. This chain uses TRBV7-2 with TRBJ2-7; D is undetermined. CDR1 and CDR2 from the germline V gene are SGHTA and FQGNSA. V lost 3 bases and J lost 2, with 11 bases in between. CDR3 size: 14 residues. The CDR3 nucleotides read TGTGCCAGCAGCTTCGGTAAAATAACCTACGAGCAGTACTTC. This encodes CASSFGKITYEQYF.

The V call is TRBV3-1 (or the pseudogene TRBV3-2), the J call TRBJ2-7; D is undetermined. This CDR3 has 15 amino acids. V lost 1 base, J lost 0 bases, and 10 bases lay in between. In germline, CDR1 is LGHDT, CDR2 YNNKEL (reference sequence). For the CDR3, the DNA is TGTGCCAGCAGCCAAGTCCACGCCAGCTCCTACGAGCAGTACTTC. Amino acids: CASSQVHASSYEQYF.

The J gene is TRBJ1-6, the V gene TRBV30; 8 nucleotides match TRBD1. With V trimmed by 0 bases and J by 9 bases, 4 bases remained unmatched. The CDR3 spans 14 residues. Germline V gene lookup returns CDR1 GTSNPN and CDR2 SVGIG (reference sequence). CDR3 in amino acids: CAWSVRQGISPLHF. The CDR3 region has the DNA TGTGCCTGGAGTGTACGACAGGGGATTTCACCCCTCCACTTT.

The chain combines TRBV4-3 with TRBJ2-3; the match to TRBD1 covers 8 bases. The J segment lost 3 bases and the V segment lost 1 base, leaving 3 bases of the junction unmatched. The CDR3 consists of 15 residues. The germline V gene has CDR1 LGHNA and CDR2 YSLEER. Here the CDR3 reads CASSQGRQGTDTQYF. In DNA, the CDR3 is TGCGCCAGCAGCCAAGGTCGACAGGGGACAGATACGCAGTATTTT.

This clone has a single count. The chain couples TRBV6-2 or TRBV6-3 to TRBJ2-7, with 10 bases aligning to TRBD1. The germline V gene encodes CDR1 MNHEY and CDR2 SVGEGT. V gave up 2 bases and J gave up 6 bases; unmatched junction bases: 10. This CDR3 spans 16 amino acids. The CDR3 loop reads CASSYRTTGGWGEQYF. CDR3 coding DNA: TGTGCCAGCAGTTACCGAACGACAGGGGGCTGGGGCGAGCAGTACTTC.

This clone was seen just once. The CDR3 nucleotides read TGTGCCAGCAGCTTGGTGCGGGGGGGCGTCGGGGAGCTGTTTTTT. Its protein is CASSLVRGGVGELFF. This sequence joins TRBV5-4 and TRBJ2-2; TRBD2 aligns across 9 bases. V shed 0 bases, J shed 7 bases, and the junction held 4 bases outside the gene matches. CDR1 is SGHNT, CDR2 YYREEE, per germline (reference sequence). The CDR3 loop spans 15 amino acids.